This T cell receptor (beta chain) originates from a study of cytomegalovirus exposure and HLA in healthy donors. About the research overall: One earlier analysis, a look at 180 million or so T cells, found some 120 million unique TCR beta sequences. Most donors, 70% to 85% of around 400 genotyped, fell in the Caucasian-associated ancestry cluster. General observations from the study: Presence/absence analysis assumed near-uniform sequencing depth across donors. Later analysis demonstrated an association between a missense DCLRE1C variant and TCR beta V- and J-gene trimming.

Primers for the PCR totalled 60 Vbeta and 13 Jbeta. The method was immunoSEQ multiplex PCR; TCRdb's version includes in-frame clones alone and lacks a portion of them. The repertoire holds approximately 130,000 clones, with around three quarters as singletons. For this clone: Antigen specificity is unknown.

CDR1 is LNHDA, CDR2 SQIVND, per germline (reference sequence). The CDR3 has 15 amino acids. V dropped 5 bases and J dropped 7 bases, with 17 bases sitting between them. This clonotype was obtained from a woman in her forties or fifties in good health and CMV-seronegative. The chain combines TRBV19 with TRBJ1-4; possibly TRBD1 for D (5 bases). The sample was PBMCs. The CDR3 reads CASSLAGQQGEKLFF. The CDR3 coding sequence is TGTGCCAGTAGTTTGGCAGGGCAGCAAGGTGAAAAACTGTTTTTT. Drawing the rest from reference TRBV19 and TRBJ1-4, the complete variable domain is DGGITQSPKYLFRKEGQNVTLSCEQNLNHDAMYWYRQDPGQGLRLIYYSQIVNDFQKGDIAEGYSVSREKKESFPLTVTSAQKNPTAFYLCASSLAGQQGEKLFFGSGTQLSVL.